This TCR beta chain was profiled in a study of CD8 T cells in ankylosing spondylitis (dated by TCRdb to 2016 to 2017). Describing the broader study: The study profiled T cell receptor beta repertoires in healthy donors and ankylosing spondylitis patients to find disease-linked TCR variants. Peripheral blood was sampled, and synovial fluid was additionally collected from ankylosing spondylitis patients. The full study cohort comprised roughly 24 ankylosing spondylitis patients and around 100 healthy donors.

Study-wide conclusions, independent of this receptor: The disease-linked clones were reported to be significantly enriched in matched synovial fluid samples from ankylosing spondylitis patients. A CD8+ phenotype was shown by the disease-linked clones, which were found at relatively low frequencies in peripheral blood. Blood from ankylosing spondylitis patients appeared to be characterized by a TCR beta motif made up of several highly homologous amino acid variants. Some motif variants had previously been reported in the synovial fluid and blood of reactive arthritis patients, which suggests shared mechanisms of disease initiation.

The table lists this clonotype with a few counts. It has no known antigen specificity. No base-level quality is on record; no much larger clone is a single base apart. The CDR3 measures 14 amino acids from cysteine to phenylalanine. Just CDR3 DNA is preserved here, 42 bases in frame from base 1. CDR1 is given as MNHEY and CDR2 as SVGEGT, both from the germline V gene. At the junction V is shortened by 4 bases and J by 1 base, with 10 bases in between. Sequencing used an Illumina HiSeq 2500. TCR beta libraries were prepared by quantitative 5'-RACE with molecular barcodes. For the original study's pipeline: Disease-linked TCR variants were identified with a new computational method built on a probabilistic model of VDJ rearrangement. TCRdb redid the processing of the public reads, applying fastp at Q25 and MiXCR, and retained in-frame beta chains. CDR3 protein duplicates are merged, each entry listing the most common genes and DNA. TCRdb's processing, not the study's, gives the V and J calls here. The sample includes about 210,000 distinct CDR3 sequences, with roughly 6.6% observed a single time. 13% to 15% of the sample goes to the ten largest clones.

Sequenced sample: blood, either unsorted or a sorted T cell fraction (not recorded which). The TCR sequence derives from a male donor with ankylosing spondylitis. This chain joins TRBV6-2 or TRBV6-3 to TRBJ1-1, with no D gene named confidently. The nucleotide sequence reads as follows: TGTGCCAGCAGTTCCCATTTTACGAACACTGAAGCTTTCTTT. It codes for CASSSHFTNTEAFF.